Listed below are T cell receptor beta chains from one sample, sequenced in a study of neoadjuvant anti-PD-1 for oral cavity cancer. Profiled with immunoSEQ multiplex PCR; TCRdb holds only in-frame clones, not every one. The sample consists of tens of thousands of clones, roughly 29% of them appearing once. Specimen: tumor tissue, collected after nivolumab (anti-PD-1) treatment. Receptors originate from a person aged 35 to 85 with oral cavity squamous cell carcinoma. The CDR3 runs from the conserved cysteine through the conserved F or W. Each record gives: J gene, clone size, V gene, D gene, CDR3 protein, CDR3 DNA. D genes are given only for firm matches. Rows may omit the clone size; those that give it use once, few, many or a size class.

>TRBJ2-7|.|TRBV6-1|.
CASSGLSSTYEQYF
TGTGCCAGCAGTGGCCTTAGCAGCACCTACGAGCAGTACTTC
>TRBJ2-5|.|TRBV11-2|TRBD1
CASSGTAQETQYF
TGTGCCAGCAGCGGGACAGCCCAAGAGACCCAGTACTTC
>TRBJ2-5|few|TRBV11-2|.
CASSLDRVETQYF
TGTGCCAGCAGCTTAGATCGGGTGGAGACCCAGTACTTC
>TRBJ2-1|.|TRBV30|TRBD2
CAWSGLAGSDEQFF
TGTGCCTGGAGTGGACTAGCGGGCTCGGATGAGCAGTTCTTC
>TRBJ2-1|.|TRBV7-6|.
CASSLTPRRGYNEQFF
TGTGCCAGCAGCTTAACTCCTCGGAGGGGGTACAATGAGCAGTTCTTC
>TRBJ1-2|many|TRBV14|.
CASSQDFRGINGYTF
TGTGCCAGCAGCCAAGATTTTCGGGGGATAAATGGCTACACCTTC
>TRBJ1-5|few|TRBV6-1|.
CASSVGLSNQPQHF
TGTGCCAGCAGTGTCGGACTGAGCAATCAGCCCCAGCATTTT
>TRBJ2-3|.|TRBV27|TRBD2
CASKFNAGGTDTQYF
TGTGCCAGCAAATTTAACGCGGGGGGGACAGATACGCAGTATTTT
>TRBJ1-2|.|TRBV30|TRBD1
CAWNLEGQFYGYTF
TGTGCCTGGAACCTCGAGGGACAGTTCTATGGCTACACCTTC
>TRBJ2-5|many|TRBV18|TRBD2
CASSPSGTSGETQYF
TGTGCCAGCTCTCCCTCCGGGACTAGTGGAGAGACCCAGTACTTC
>TRBJ2-1|.|TRBV29-1|TRBD1
CSVGTGGRGEQFF
TGCAGCGTGGGAACAGGGGGAAGAGGAGAGCAGTTCTTC
>TRBJ2-1|.|TRBV11-3|TRBD2
CASSSSGTNYNEQFF
TGTGCCAGCAGCTCCTCCGGGACTAACTACAATGAGCAGTTCTTC
>TRBJ2-5|.|TRBV30|.
CAWRARGRLYQETQYF
TGTGCCTGGAGAGCCCGGGGCAGGTTGTACCAAGAGACCCAGTACTTC
>TRBJ1-3|.|TRBV11-2|TRBD1
CASSLTDRAGNTIYF
TGTGCCAGCAGCTTAACTGACAGGGCTGGAAACACCATATATTTT
>TRBJ1-1|.|TRBV5-1|.
CASSLGPGVQNTEAFF
TGCGCCAGCAGCTTGGGCCCCGGGGTTCAGAACACTGAAGCTTTCTTT
>TRBJ1-3|.|TRBV30|.
CAWSGKLQIDGNTIYF
TGTGCCTGGAGTGGGAAACTGCAGATAGATGGAAACACCATATATTTT
>TRBJ2-7|.|TRBV4-2|.
CASSLRPGAYEQYF
TGTGCCAGCAGCCTCCGACCTGGGGCCTACGAGCAGTACTTC
>TRBJ2-7|.|TRBV7-8|TRBD2
CASSPSGGPYEQYF
TGTGCCAGCAGCCCAAGCGGGGGTCCCTACGAGCAGTACTTC
>TRBJ1-6|.|TRBV7-8|TRBD1
CASSPARQGVIVYNSPLHF
TGTGCCAGCAGCCCGGCAAGACAGGGGGTAATAGTCTATAATTCACCCCTCCACTTT
>TRBJ1-5|few|TRBV19|.
CASSVPGKPQHF
TGTGCCAGTAGTGTCCCGGGGAAGCCCCAGCATTTT
>TRBJ2-1|.|TRBV2|.
CASSDYVSLGEQFF
TGTGCCAGCAGTGACTACGTTTCGTTAGGTGAGCAGTTCTTC
>TRBJ2-1|.|TRBV30|.
CAWNNLRGNEQFF
TGTGCCTGGAACAACCTTCGGGGGAATGAGCAGTTCTTC
>TRBJ2-7|few|TRBV11-3|.
CASSLAFGGYEQYF
TGTGCCAGCAGCTTAGCCTTCGGGGGATACGAGCAGTACTTC
>TRBJ2-3|.|TRBV11-2|TRBD2
CASSFGNSGGNTQYF
TGTGCCAGCAGCTTTGGTAATAGCGGGGGTAATACGCAGTATTTT
>TRBJ2-2|.|TRBV2|TRBD2
CASRVTSGSDGELFF
TGTGCCAGCAGAGTTACTAGCGGGAGTGACGGGGAGCTGTTTTTT
>TRBJ1-2|few|TRBV5-4|TRBD1
CASSLAGQGAKGYTF
TGTGCCAGCAGCTTGGCTGGACAGGGGGCCAAGGGCTACACCTTC
>TRBJ2-4|few|TRBV29-1|TRBD2
CSVRTSGRNIQYF
TGCAGCGTTAGGACTAGCGGGAGAAACATTCAGTACTTC
>TRBJ1-2|few|TRBV6-5|TRBD1
CASRMDRAVQGGYTF
TGTGCCAGCAGAATGGACAGGGCAGTCCAAGGGGGCTACACCTTC
>TRBJ2-7|.|TRBV6-4|TRBD2
CASSPIRPLAGITLEQYF
TGTGCCAGCAGCCCCATACGCCCCCTAGCGGGGATTACCCTCGAGCAGTACTTC
>TRBJ2-1|.|TRBV15|.
CATSIAYEQFF
TGTGCCACCAGCATAGCTTATGAGCAGTTCTTC
>TRBJ1-1|many|TRBV9|.
CASSVAGNTEAFF
TGTGCCAGCAGCGTGGCGGGGAACACTGAAGCTTTCTTT
>TRBJ1-4|.|TRBV5-1|.
CASTSGSDNEKLFF
TGCGCCAGCACGTCCGGGTCGGACAATGAAAAACTGTTTTTT
>TRBJ2-5|.|TRBV5-1|TRBD2
CASSLVRGQETQYF
TGCGCCAGCAGCTTGGTGCGGGGGCAAGAGACCCAGTACTTC
>TRBJ2-5|.|TRBV5-1|TRBD1
CASSIEPTGLQETQYF
TGCGCCAGCAGCATCGAACCGACAGGGTTACAAGAGACCCAGTACTTC
>TRBJ2-3|few|TRBV6-1|.
CASSELGIQTLSTDTQYF
TGTGCCAGCAGTGAATTGGGCATACAAACCCTTAGCACAGATACGCAGTATTTT
>TRBJ2-7|.|TRBV4-3|TRBD2
CASSQDALALGYEQYF
TGCGCCAGCAGCCAAGATGCACTAGCGCTGGGGTACGAGCAGTACTTC
>TRBJ1-3|.|TRBV6-6|.
CASSYPQGTSGNTIYF
TGTGCCAGCAGTTACCCTCAGGGGACCTCTGGAAACACCATATATTTT
>TRBJ2-1|many|TRBV19|TRBD1
CASEGTGPYNEQFF
TGTGCCAGTGAAGGGACAGGGCCCTACAATGAGCAGTTCTTC
>TRBJ2-5|.|TRBV5-4|.
CASSLALGEGGQETQYF
TGTGCCAGCAGCTTGGCCCTGGGGGAAGGGGGCCAAGAGACCCAGTACTTC
>TRBJ2-7|few|TRBV5-1|.
CASSLVGQQYEQYF
TGCGCCAGCAGCTTGGTCGGACAACAATACGAGCAGTACTTC
>TRBJ2-2|.|TRBV2|.
CATPITRGTGELFF
TGTGCCACTCCCATAACAAGAGGGACCGGGGAGCTGTTTTTT
>TRBJ2-2|many|TRBV27|.
CASSFEVNTGELFF
TGTGCCAGCAGTTTTGAGGTGAACACCGGGGAGCTGTTTTTT
>TRBJ1-1|few|TRBV30|.
CAWSGSIQADAEAFF
TGTGCCTGGAGTGGGTCTATTCAGGCAGACGCTGAAGCTTTCTTT